The 30 T cell receptor beta chains below all came from one sample that was sequenced in a study of shared T cell receptors in the human thymus (dated by TCRdb to the early 2020s). Receptor libraries were prepared by the immunoSEQ multiplex PCR assay. TCRdb mirrors the immuneACCESS table, restricted to in-frame sequences. Some clones are absent from its copies; in checked studies, under half trace to an unresolved V gene, and the reason for the others is unknown. Across this sample there are approximately 68,000 clones, with nearly 95% seen only once. Of the sample, about 0.036% is held by the ten largest clones. The sample consisted of thymocytes. These receptors were obtained from a human donor.

V and J are TRBV4-1 and TRBJ2-4; the match to TRBD2 covers 7 bases. The junction had 9 bases not matched to a gene; V was cut back by 0 bases and J by 7 bases. From germline, CDR1 is MGHRA and CDR2 YSYEKL. The CDR3 is 16 amino acids. Here the CDR3 reads CASSQDFREGANIQYF. CDR3 bases: TGCGCCAGCAGCCAAGATTTCAGGGAGGGAGCGAACATTCAGTACTTC.

The chain joins TRBV7-3 to TRBJ2-5; D gene uncertain. The germline V gene encodes CDR1 SGHTA and CDR2 FQGTGA. The V gene lost 5 bases and the J gene lost 5 bases, with 12 bases spanning the gap. This CDR3 is 13 amino acids long. DNA for the CDR3: TGTGCCAGCAGCCTACATATTCGGGAGACCCAGTACTTC. It codes for CASSLHIRETQYF.

This clone has only one observation. The rearrangement links TRBV11-2 to TRBJ1-1, with a tentative D call TRBD1 (5 bases). V lost 5 bases and J lost 3, with 13 bases in between. The CDR3 is 14 amino acids. Germline V gene lookup returns CDR1 SGHAT and CDR2 FQNNGV. CDR3 sequence (DNA): TGTGCCAGCAGCCCCCGGACATTCTACACTGAAGCTTTCTTT. Amino acid sequence: CASSPRTFYTEAFF. The entire variable domain, with the rest obtained from reference TRBV11-2 and TRBJ1-1, is as follows: EAGVAQSPRYKIIEKRQSVAFWCNPISGHATLYWYQQILGQGPKLLIQFQNNGVVDDSQLPKDRFSAERLKGVDSTLKIQPAKLEDSAVYLCASSPRTFYTEAFFGQGTRLTVV.

The chain's CDR3 is CASSPLQETQYF. The CDR3 coding sequence is TGTGCCAGCTCACCCCTACAAGAGACCCAGTACTTC. The chain recombines TRBV18 with TRBJ2-5, with D unresolved. Between the trimmed V and J ends, which lost 3 bases and 2 bases, there was a span of 4 bases. The germline CDR1 and CDR2 sequences are KGHSH and LQKENI. The CDR3 totals 12 residues.

This chain joins TRBV30 and TRBJ1-6; D unresolved. Germline V gene lookup returns CDR1 GTSNPN and CDR2 SVGIG (reference sequence). CDR3 length: 16 residues. Trimming left V 0 bases short and J 5 bases short, with 14 bases between. CDR3 region: CAWSVRATPDNSPLHF. CDR3 DNA: TGTGCCTGGAGTGTAAGGGCCACCCCCGATAATTCACCCCTCCACTTT.

V and J are TRBV10-3 and TRBJ1-6, with D tentatively TRBD1 (5 bases). The CDR3 spans 13 residues. Per germline, CDR1 ENHRY and CDR2 SYGVKD. V shed 2 bases and J shed 9 bases, with 8 bases lying between them. The CDR3 spells CAISEIGGSPLHF. Here the CDR3 DNA reads TGTGCCATCAGTGAGATTGGGGGTTCACCCCTCCACTTT.

J is TRBJ2-2 and V is TRBV7-3; TRBD1 agrees at 11 bases. This CDR3 is built from 17 residues. After removal of 4 bases from V and 5 bases from J, the junction contained 9 bases not matched to a gene. Germline CDR1 is SGHTA and CDR2 is FQGTGA. The CDR3 spells CASSSIGQGAMTGELFF. The CDR3 DNA follows: TGTGCCAGCAGCTCGATAGGACAGGGGGCCATGACCGGGGAGCTGTTTTTT.

The chain uses TRBV28 and TRBJ2-1; TRBD1 matches at 9 bases. This CDR3 spans 16 amino acids. CDR1 and CDR2 from the germline V gene are MDHEN and SYDVKM. The J segment lost 0 bases and the V segment lost 6 bases, leaving 6 bases of the junction unmatched. CDR3 sequence (DNA): TGTGCCAGCAGCTCGGGACAGGGAGCCTCCTACAATGAGCAGTTCTTC. Protein sequence: CASSSGQGASYNEQFF.

This clone is a singleton in its sample. The genes are TRBV27 and TRBJ1-5; perhaps TRBD1 as D (6 bases). The germline V and J ends were trimmed by 6 bases and 4 bases, with 19 bases remaining between them. CDR1 and CDR2 (germline): MNHEY, SMNVEV (reference sequence). The CDR3 has 16 amino acids. The DNA of the CDR3 is TGTGCCAGCAGCGAAGTACCGGGACACCCTAATCAGCCCCAGCATTTT. As protein: CASSEVPGHPNQPQHF.

The chain joins TRBV27 to TRBJ1-6, with 7 bases aligning to TRBD1. The CDR3 length is 18 residues. The junction had 13 bases not matched to a gene; V was cut back by 3 bases and J by 5 bases. Per the germline V gene, CDR1 is MNHEY and CDR2 is SMNVEV (reference sequence). Written as DNA, the CDR3 is TGTGCCAGCAGTTTGGGTGAGGCAGGGGGTTTCCATAATTCACCCCTCCACTTT. This codes for CASSLGEAGGFHNSPLHF.

This clone was picked up one time. This chain joins TRBV4-3 and TRBJ2-6; 8 bases line up with TRBD1. The CDR3 is 18 residues long. Germline V gene sequence: CDR1 LGHNA, CDR2 YSLEER. The V segment lost 0 bases and the J segment 0 bases; nucleotides outside the gene matches: 4. This CDR3 reads CASSQEDRVYSGANVLTF. The DNA of the CDR3 is TGCGCCAGCAGCCAAGAGGACAGGGTTTACTCTGGGGCCAACGTCCTGACTTTC.

The chain combines TRBV7-3 with TRBJ2-7; TRBD1 matches 9 bases. Per germline, CDR1 SGHTA and CDR2 FQGTGA. The V segment lost 4 bases and the J segment 1 base; nucleotides outside the gene matches: 14. This CDR3 has 18 residues. CDR3 residues: CASSYTGTGTNHSYEQYF. DNA of the CDR3: TGTGCCAGCAGCTACACCGGGACAGGGACAAACCATTCCTACGAGCAGTACTTC.

The rearrangement uses TRBV6-1 and TRBJ2-7; 8 bases agree with TRBD1. The CDR3 spans 15 residues. J lost 2 bases, V lost 0 bases, and 3 bases had no gene match. CDR1 MNHNS and CDR2 SASEGT come from the germline V gene. CDR3 bases: TGTGCCAGCAGTGAAGCAGACAGGGGTCCCTACGAGCAGTACTTC. It codes for CASSEADRGPYEQYF.

The rearrangement links TRBV4-3 to TRBJ2-1; either TRBD1 or TRBD2 may fit D (6 bases each). Germline loops: CDR1 LGHNA, CDR2 YSLEER. The CDR3 is made up of 16 amino acids. Trimming took 6 bases from V and 0 from J, leaving 15 bases between them. The CDR3: CASSGRRGSSYNEQFF. The CDR3 DNA sequence: TGCGCCAGCAGTGGAAGGAGGGGGAGCTCCTACAATGAGCAGTTCTTC.

The V call is TRBV5-5, the J call TRBJ1-3, with TRBD1 matching over 7 bases. Trimming cost V 2 bases and J 4 bases; bases outside gene matches: 15. This CDR3 has 18 amino acids. Germline CDR1 is SGHKS and CDR2 is YYEKEE (reference sequence). The CDR3 spells CASSFTTQTGNIGNTIYF. In DNA form, the CDR3 reads TGTGCCAGCAGCTTCACAACCCAGACAGGGAATATAGGAAACACCATATATTTT.

The chain joins TRBV19 to TRBJ2-6, with 10 nucleotides matching TRBD2. The CDR3 covers 22 residues. The V gene's germline CDR1 is LNHDA and CDR2 SQIVND (reference sequence). V dropped 1 base and J dropped 0; count of bases not matched to a gene: 15. The CDR3 DNA reads TGTGCCAGTAGTATAGGATGGTCTAGCGGGGGCACCTCTAGCTCTGGGGCCAACGTCCTGACTTTC. Protein: CASSIGWSSGGTSSSGANVLTF.

With regard to this clone: The junction differs from germline at one of its ends, possibly a read error. The chain recombines TRBV4-1 with TRBJ2-3, with 8 bases aligning to TRBD1. Germline values: CDR1 MGHRA, CDR2 YSYEKL. The CDR3 sequence is 17 residues long. CDR3 nucleotides: TGCGCCAGCGGCCAAGATCCCAGGGGGCCGAGCACAGATACGCAGTATTTT. Protein sequence: CASGQDPRGPSTDTQYF.

The V and J genes are TRBV6-1 and TRBJ1-1; 7 nucleotides agree with TRBD1. This CDR3 has 15 amino acids. V lost 1 base, J lost 1 base, and 3 bases stayed unmatched. From germline, CDR1 is MNHNS and CDR2 SASEGT. CDR3 residues: CASSEGDRENTEAFF. In DNA form, the CDR3 reads TGTGCCAGCAGTGAAGGGGACAGAGAGAACACTGAAGCTTTCTTT.

This chain joins TRBV4-3 and TRBJ1-4; D may be TRBD1 (5 bases). With 0 bases removed from V and 0 bases from J, the gap between germline ends came to 14 bases. CDR1 is LGHNA, CDR2 YSLEER, per germline. This CDR3 spans 18 amino acids. CDR3 sequence: CASSQEPGRTPTNEKLFF. The CDR3 nucleotides are TGCGCCAGCAGCCAAGAGCCAGGGAGGACCCCAACTAATGAAAAACTGTTTTTT.

CDR3 sequence (DNA): TGTGCCAGCAGTTACTGGACAGAGGGCCTTGAAGCTTTCTTT. Protein product: CASSYWTEGLEAFF. The genes are TRBV6-6 and TRBJ1-1, with a tentative D call TRBD1 (6 bases). Trimming shortened V by 1 base and J by 7 bases, and 13 bases separated the two germline ends. CDR1 MNHNY and CDR2 SVGAGI come from the germline V gene (reference sequence). This CDR3 region has 14 residues.

V gene TRBV7-9 combines with J gene TRBJ1-1, with D unclear. This CDR3 contains 15 residues. V was cut by 3 bases and J by 2 bases, with 13 bases left in between. The V gene's germline CDR1 is SEHNR and CDR2 FQNEAQ (reference sequence). The CDR3 DNA is TGTGCCAGCAGCTTTATAGGCAGAGGAAACACTGAAGCTTTCTTT. Protein: CASSFIGRGNTEAFF. The variable domain in full, with the rest retrieved from reference TRBV7-9 and TRBJ1-1, is DTGVSQNPRHKITKRGQNVTFRCDPISEHNRLYWYRQTLGQGPEFLTYFQNEAQLEKSRLLSDRFSAERPKGSFSTLEIQRTEQGDSAMYLCASSFIGRGNTEAFFGQGTRLTVV.

This chain joins TRBV2 and TRBJ2-7; perhaps TRBD1 as D (5 bases). Germline V gives CDR1 SNHLY, CDR2 FYNNEI. The CDR3 runs to 15 residues. The V end lost 3 bases, the J end lost 7 bases, and 19 bases lay between the germline ends. The CDR3 coding sequence is TGTGCCAGCAGTGAGCTGATCAAGGGGAAAAGGGAGCAGTACTTC. Residues: CASSELIKGKREQYF. Variable domain in full (rest from reference TRBV2 and TRBJ2-7): EPEVTQTPSHQVTQMGQEVILRCVPISNHLYFYWYRQILGQKVEFLVSFYNNEISEKSEIFDDQFSVERPDGSNFTLKIRSTKLEDSAMYFCASSELIKGKREQYFGPGTRLTVT.

The rearrangement joins TRBV7-2 to TRBJ2-1; TRBD2 matches 10 bases. Germline CDR1 and CDR2: SGHTA and FQGNSA. The CDR3 has 16 amino acids. The V segment lost 0 bases and the J segment 14 bases; nucleotides outside the gene matches: 13. For the CDR3, the DNA is TGTGCCAGCAGCTTAGCGGTCTTTGAGCGGGGGGGCCTTAAGTTCTTC. It codes for CASSLAVFERGGLKFF. Looking up the rest from reference TRBV7-2 and TRBJ2-1 gives the full variable domain: GAGVSQSPSNKVTEKGKDVELRCDPISGHTALYWYRQSLGQGLEFLIYFQGNSAPDKSGLPSDRFSAERTGGSVSTLTIQRTQQEDSAVYLCASSLAVFERGGLKFFGPGTRLTVL.

The chain couples TRBV4-2 to TRBJ2-7, with a tentative D call TRBD2 (7 bases). The germline gives CDR1 LGHNA, CDR2 YNFKEQ. V lost 1 base, J lost 3 bases, and 13 bases lay in between. The CDR3 has 15 residues. CDR3 in DNA: TGTGCCAGCAGCCAAGGTTGGGGGGGCGTCTACGAGCAGTACTTC. This translates into CASSQGWGGVYEQYF.

This chain links TRBV10-3 with TRBJ1-4; TRBD1 aligns across 7 bases. Unmatched junction bases numbered 6, after V lost 3 bases and J lost 5 bases. Per germline, CDR1 ENHRY and CDR2 SYGVKD. The CDR3 has 15 amino acids. The CDR3: CAISDPGQRNEKLFF. Written as DNA, the CDR3 is TGTGCCATCAGTGACCCGGGACAGAGGAATGAAAAACTGTTTTTT.

Here the CDR3 DNA reads TGCGCCAGCAGGAAAGCGAGCGGGGGAGGAACCGGGGAGCTGTTTTTT. It translates to CASRKASGGGTGELFF. This chain joins TRBV5-1 and TRBJ2-2; 8 nucleotides match TRBD2. Germline V CDR1 and CDR2: SGHRS, YFSETQ. The CDR3 runs to 16 residues. The V and J ends lost 5 bases and 5 bases, in that order; junction bases with no gene match: 11. Combining the CDR3 with reference TRBV5-1 and TRBJ2-2 gives the whole variable domain KAGVTQTPRYLIKTRGQQVTLSCSPISGHRSVSWYQQTPGQGLQFLFEYFSETQRNKGNFPGRFSGRQFSNSRSEMNVSTLELGDSALYLCASRKASGGGTGELFFGEGSRLTVL.

In this sample, this clone turned up once. This chain links TRBV4-2 with TRBJ2-5; tentative D call: TRBD1 (5 bases). The J call may be mistaken, given a closer DNA end match to TRBJ2-7. The V gene's germline CDR1 is LGHNA and CDR2 YNFKEQ. The CDR3 totals 15 residues. The CDR3 sequence is CASSQVKTAGYEQYF. The CDR3 region has the DNA TGTGCCAGCAGCCAAGTCAAGACAGCAGGATACGAGCAGTACTTC.

The rearrangement uses TRBV9 and TRBJ1-3; weak D call: TRBD1 (5 bases). This CDR3 contains 15 residues. Looked up from germline, CDR1 is SGDLS and CDR2 is YYNGEE. V lost 4 bases, J lost 0 bases, and 11 bases lay in between. The chain's CDR3 is CASSPWGDSGNTIYF. The CDR3 bases are TGTGCCAGCAGCCCCTGGGGGGACTCTGGAAACACCATATATTTT.

V usage is TRBV14 and J usage is TRBJ1-3; TRBD1 matches at 7 bases. CDR1 SGHDN and CDR2 FVKESK come from the germline V gene. This CDR3 has 18 amino acids. Losses at the gene ends were 0 bases for V and 0 bases for J; bases not matched to a gene: 8. The CDR3 DNA follows: TGTGCCAGCAGCCAAGAAGAGGGACAGATGAACTCTGGAAACACCATATATTTT. Its protein is CASSQEEGQMNSGNTIYF.

This chain joins TRBV12-5 and TRBJ2-1, with TRBD2 identical over 7 bases. The CDR3 loop spans 17 amino acids. CDR1 and CDR2 (germline): LGHNT, FRNRAP. J gave up 4 bases and V 4 bases, and 13 bases lay outside the gene matches. The CDR3 DNA is TGTGCTAGTGGTTCCTACAGCGGGGAGGCAACATACAATGAGCAGTTCTTC. It codes for CASGSYSGEATYNEQFF.